The 29 T cell receptor beta chains presented below share a single source sample, sequenced in a study of shared clonotypes between healthy human individuals. The data were produced by immunoSEQ multiplex PCR, yet TCRdb's version contains in-frame clones alone and is incomplete. Among some 1.5 million clones listed, 95% to 99% were seen once. Sequencing used naive CD4+ T cells sorted from blood. Sample subset: CD45RA+ positively selected. Every receptor here comes from a man under 40 in good health.

The chain carries TRBV4-3 and TRBJ2-1, with 10 nucleotides matching TRBD2. From germline, CDR1 is LGHNA and CDR2 YSLEER. The CDR3 is 18 residues long. The ends lost 2 bases at V and 9 bases at J; junction bases unmatched: 16. The CDR3 protein is CASSQRANPSGSPVEQFF. The DNA for the CDR3 is TGCGCCAGCAGCCAACGGGCAAATCCTAGCGGGAGTCCTGTTGAGCAGTTCTTC.

J is TRBJ2-3 and V is TRBV29-1; the D is unclear. The V and J ends lost 5 bases and 1 base respectively, with 19 bases between them. Germline CDR1 SQVTM, CDR2 ANQGSEA. The length of the CDR3 is 16 residues. The CDR3 bases are TGCAGCGTTTTTCCCCGGTTCAGCCTTCGCACAGATACGCAGTATTTT. Its protein product is CSVFPRFSLRTDTQYF.

V is TRBV6-1 and J is TRBJ1-2, with unresolved D. V lost 4 bases to trimming and J lost 7 bases, with 19 bases between them. Germline CDR1 reads MNHNS; CDR2 reads SASEGT. This CDR3 contains 15 residues. Here the CDR3 DNA reads TGTGCCAGCAGTGGCGACCAGACCCCCTTCGTTGGCTACACCTTC. Its translation: CASSGDQTPFVGYTF.

The chain employs TRBV28 and TRBJ2-1; no clear D. Germline assignment: CDR1 MDHEN and CDR2 SYDVKM. Trimming removed 3 bases from V and 6 bases from J, with 9 bases in between. There are 13 residues in the CDR3. CDR3 in amino acids: CASSLWQANEQFF. The CDR3 DNA reads TGTGCCAGCAGTTTGTGGCAGGCCAATGAGCAGTTCTTC.

As for this clone: Other DNA sequences in the same sample also yield this CDR3. The rearrangement links TRBV5-1 to TRBJ2-5; maybe TRBD2 (6 bases). V was pared by 4 bases and J by 5 bases, with 9 bases between. The CDR3 loop spans 12 amino acids. Looked up from germline, CDR1 is SGHRS and CDR2 is YFSETQ. CDR3 coding DNA: TGCGCCAGCAGCCCCCGGGAGGAGACCCAGTACTTC. It yields the protein CASSPREETQYF.

The sample holds one count of this clone. The V and J genes are TRBV14 and TRBJ2-3; 7 bases align to TRBD2. J was trimmed by 3 bases and V by 1 base; bases with no gene match: 4. The CDR3 length is 15 residues. Germline assignment: CDR1 SGHDN and CDR2 FVKESK. The CDR3 DNA sequence: TGTGCCAGCAGCCAAGGGACTAGGAGAACAGATACGCAGTATTTT. Translation: CASSQGTRRTDTQYF.

For this clone: Different DNA sequences within this sample yield the same CDR3. The V and J genes are TRBV5-1 and TRBJ1-1; D possibly corresponds to TRBD1 (5 bases). Looked up from germline, CDR1 is SGHRS and CDR2 is YFSETQ. The CDR3 loop spans 14 amino acids. Trimming shortened V by 5 bases and J by 2 bases, and 13 bases separated the two germline ends. CDR3 residues: CASSSDRPNTEAFF. The CDR3 region has the DNA TGCGCCAGCAGTTCCGACAGACCAAACACTGAAGCTTTCTTT.

The chain uses TRBV11-3 and TRBJ2-7, with 9 nucleotides matching TRBD1. Trimming removed 4 bases from V and 5 bases from J; junction bases left unmatched: 6. The germline gives CDR1 SGHNT, CDR2 YENEEA. There are 14 residues in the CDR3. The CDR3 reads CASSSQGAPDEQYF. In DNA, the CDR3 is TGTGCCAGCAGCTCACAGGGGGCCCCTGACGAGCAGTACTTC.

This clone occurred a few times. The chain has TRBV27 and TRBJ1-2; 11 nucleotides align to TRBD1. The J segment lost 5 bases and the V segment lost 5 bases, leaving 13 bases of the junction unmatched. Germline V gene data show CDR1 as MNHEY and CDR2 as SMNVEV (reference sequence). The CDR3 has 17 amino acids. CDR3: CASSPFGTGGTPYGYTF. CDR3 in DNA: TGTGCCAGCAGTCCATTCGGGACAGGGGGTACCCCTTATGGCTACACCTTC.

The rearrangement links TRBV2 to TRBJ2-7; D might be TRBD2 (6 bases). The CDR3 spans 14 residues. CDR1 is SNHLY and CDR2 is FYNNEI in the germline V gene. V was cut by 5 bases and J by 8 bases, with 19 bases left in between. The chain's CDR3 is CASSFKRDFSKQYF. DNA for the CDR3: TGTGCCAGCAGTTTCAAACGGGACTTTAGCAAGCAGTACTTC.

V and J are TRBV6-1 and TRBJ1-4; D may be TRBD1 (6 bases). The germline V gene has CDR1 MNHNS and CDR2 SASEGT. CDR3 length: 13 residues. V lost 6 bases, J lost 4 bases, and 9 bases lay in between. Written as DNA, the CDR3 is TGTGCCAGCAGGACAGGCCGTAATGAAAAACTGTTTTTT. Its translation: CASRTGRNEKLFF.

Comments on this clone: Other DNA sequences in the same sample also yield this CDR3. The chain has TRBV29-1 and TRBJ2-3; the D gene could be TRBD1 or TRBD2 (5 bases each). CDR1 and CDR2 from the germline V gene are SQVTM and ANQGSEA. The CDR3 runs to 13 residues. The V end lost 5 bases, the J end lost 0 bases, and 9 bases lay between the germline ends. The CDR3 nucleotides read TGCAGCGTTCGGGGCCGGAGCACAGATACGCAGTATTTT. Translation: CSVRGRSTDTQYF.

J is TRBJ2-7 and V is TRBV30, with 11 positions matching TRBD2. V lost 0 bases to trimming and J lost 2 bases; unmatched junction nucleotides: 6. CDR1 and CDR2 from the germline V gene are GTSNPN and SVGIG (reference sequence). The CDR3 extends over 16 amino acids. CDR3 nucleotides: TGTGCCTGGAGTGTACGTCGACTAGCGGGAACCTACGAGCAGTACTTC. It specifies CAWSVRRLAGTYEQYF.

This clone was observed a single time. CDR3 nucleotides: TGTGCCAGCAGTTTATGGGCGGGGCAGGGGAGCAATCAGCCCCAGCATTTT. Residues: CASSLWAGQGSNQPQHF. The V and J genes are TRBV28 and TRBJ1-5, with D maybe TRBD1 (6 bases). V was trimmed by 0 bases and J by 1 base, leaving 13 bases between them. Germline loops: CDR1 MDHEN, CDR2 SYDVKM. This CDR3 spans 17 amino acids.

This clone was seen a single time. V gene TRBV7-8 combines with J gene TRBJ2-1; a weak D match, TRBD1 (6 bases). V lost 5 bases, J lost 9 bases, and 23 bases lay in between. Looked up from germline, CDR1 is SGHVS and CDR2 is FQNEAQ. The CDR3 spans 16 residues. CDR3 in amino acids: CASSLLTGTNAGEQFF. CDR3 sequence (DNA): TGTGCCAGCAGCCTACTAACCGGGACAAATGCAGGTGAGCAGTTCTTC.

The genes are TRBV25-1 and TRBJ1-3, with D possibly TRBD1 on 5 matching bases. The CDR3 contains 17 residues. The ends were cut back, 3 bases at V and 0 bases at J, with 15 bases in the middle. The V gene's germline CDR1 is MGHDK and CDR2 SYGVNS. The CDR3 nucleotides are TGTGCCAGCAGTGAGGGAGGACATCACCACTCTGGAAACACCATATATTTT. Translated, it gives CASSEGGHHHSGNTIYF.

This chain uses TRBV5-4 with TRBJ2-1; perhaps TRBD2 as D (6 bases). Trimming pared 4 bases from V and 8 bases from J, leaving 19 bases between. This CDR3 contains 15 residues. Looked up from germline, CDR1 is SGHNT and CDR2 is YYREEE (reference sequence). This CDR3 reads CASSPRGTSIDEQFF. CDR3 sequence (DNA): TGTGCCAGCAGCCCCAGAGGAACTAGCATCGATGAGCAGTTCTTC. Using reference TRBV5-4 and TRBJ2-1 for the parts outside the CDR3, the full variable domain is ETGVTQSPTHLIKTRGQQVTLRCSSQSGHNTVSWYQQALGQGPQFIFQYYREEENGRGNFPPRFSGLQFPNYSSELNVNALELDDSALYLCASSPRGTSIDEQFFGPGTRLTVL.

The genes are TRBV7-2 and TRBJ2-7; possible D gene TRBD1, 5 bases. CDR3 length equals 14 residues. Germline V gene sequence: CDR1 SGHTA, CDR2 FQGNSA. V gave up 5 bases and J gave up 7 bases, with 18 bases separating them. The CDR3 coding sequence is TGTGCCAGCAGCCCGGACAAGGTTAGTAGGGAGCAGTACTTC. This gives the protein CASSPDKVSREQYF.

The chain recombines TRBV5-6 with TRBJ2-7; D unresolved. Germline V CDR1 and CDR2: SGHDT, YYEEEE. Trimming cost V 2 bases and J 1 base, with 13 bases left between them. The CDR3 is 15 residues long. The CDR3 bases are TGTGCCAGCAGCTTTCCTCGCAGTTTATCCTACGAGCAGTACTTC. It translates to CASSFPRSLSYEQYF. Full variable domain (missing parts from reference TRBV5-6 and TRBJ2-7): DAGVTQSPTHLIKTRGQQVTLRCSPKSGHDTVSWYQQALGQGPQFIFQYYEEEERQRGNFPDRFSGHQFPNYSSELNVNALLLGDSALYLCASSFPRSLSYEQYFGPGTRLTVT.

This rearrangement joins TRBV30 to TRBJ2-1; D might be TRBD1 or TRBD2, each matching 5 bases. The CDR3 extends over 17 amino acids. Looked up from germline, CDR1 is GTSNPN and CDR2 is SVGIG (reference sequence). V was shortened by 3 bases and J by 0 bases, with 18 bases between the two germline ends. The CDR3 is CAWRKICRDRSYNEQFF. The CDR3 region has the DNA TGTGCCTGGAGAAAAATATGCCGGGACCGCTCCTACAATGAGCAGTTCTTC.

The chain joins TRBV6-5 to TRBJ2-1; 14 bases agree with TRBD2. The germline gives CDR1 MNHEY, CDR2 SVGAGI. The CDR3 extends over 16 amino acids. V lost 0 bases to trimming and J lost 8 bases; unmatched junction nucleotides: 3. The CDR3 sequence is CASSYSGLAGVHEQFF. The DNA of the CDR3 is TGTGCCAGCAGTTACTCGGGACTAGCGGGAGTCCATGAGCAGTTCTTC.

The chain couples TRBV7-9 to TRBJ2-7; 7 nucleotides match TRBD2. Germline CDR1 reads SEHNR; CDR2 reads FQNEAQ (reference sequence). V lost 5 bases, J lost 6 bases, and 19 bases stayed unmatched. CDR3 length: 17 amino acids. CDR3 amino acids: CASSLGMAGEFPREQYF. As DNA, the CDR3 is TGTGCCAGCAGCCTAGGAATGGCGGGAGAGTTCCCCCGCGAGCAGTACTTC.

V gene TRBV5-4 combines with J gene TRBJ2-2; D gene ambiguous. Germline CDR1 SGHNT, CDR2 YYREEE (reference sequence). V was trimmed by 4 bases and J by 1 base, leaving 5 bases between them. The CDR3 has 13 amino acids. The CDR3 coding sequence is TGTGCCAGCAGCCGGAAGAACACCGGGGAGCTGTTTTTT. It yields the protein CASSRKNTGELFF.

This clone has only one observation. The chain recombines TRBV5-1 with TRBJ2-7; weak D call: TRBD2 (6 bases). The CDR3 consists of 15 residues. Germline V gives CDR1 SGHRS, CDR2 YFSETQ. V was shortened by 0 bases and J by 4 bases, with 14 bases between the two germline ends. Here the CDR3 reads CASSLGRTGLYEQYF. In DNA, the CDR3 is TGCGCCAGCAGCTTGGGACGGACGGGACTTTACGAGCAGTACTTC.

This clone was counted a single time. Other DNA sequences in the same sample also yield this CDR3. V and J are TRBV9 and TRBJ2-3, with D possibly matching TRBD2 (6 bases). V shed 0 bases and J shed 2 bases, with 10 bases lying between them. CDR3 length equals 15 residues. The germline gives CDR1 SGDLS, CDR2 YYNGEE. The DNA for the CDR3 is TGTGCCAGCAGCGTAGTCGGGACTTCCACAGATACGCAGTATTTT. This translates into CASSVVGTSTDTQYF.

Here the CDR3 DNA reads TGTGCCAGCAGCCACCCGGGGCGGGAGAGCGGTGAGCAGTTCTTC. This codes for CASSHPGRESGEQFF. V gene TRBV7-9 combines with J gene TRBJ2-1, with 7 positions matching TRBD2. This CDR3 region has 15 residues. After removal of 5 bases from V and 9 bases from J, the junction contained 13 bases not matched to a gene. Germline CDR1 reads SEHNR; CDR2 reads FQNEAQ (reference sequence).

The chain recombines TRBV28 with TRBJ2-1, with TRBD2 matching 8 bases. Per germline, CDR1 MDHEN and CDR2 SYDVKM. The CDR3 runs to 15 residues. V lost 3 bases, J lost 9 bases, and 10 bases stayed unmatched. CDR3 nucleotides: TGTGCCAGCAGTTTTGATCCGGGAGGGCCGGGTGAGCAGTTCTTC. Translation gives CASSFDPGGPGEQFF.

The rearrangement uses TRBV14 and TRBJ2-1, with 7 bases matching TRBD2. Germline V CDR1 and CDR2: SGHDN, FVKESK. V trimming: 0 bases; J trimming: 4 bases; junction bases outside the gene matches: 6. The CDR3 runs to 16 residues. The CDR3 bases are TGTGCCAGCAGCCAAGAGGGAGCGGGACGTTACAATGAGCAGTTCTTC. Protein: CASSQEGAGRYNEQFF.

The chain has TRBV6-5 and TRBJ1-2; 7 nucleotides line up with TRBD1. The CDR3 is 14 amino acids. V gave up 6 bases and J gave up 6 bases; unmatched junction bases: 10. Germline V gene sequence: CDR1 MNHEY, CDR2 SVGAGI. CDR3 residues: CASRPYGTENGYTF. The CDR3 nucleotides are TGTGCCAGCAGGCCTTACGGGACAGAGAATGGCTACACCTTC.